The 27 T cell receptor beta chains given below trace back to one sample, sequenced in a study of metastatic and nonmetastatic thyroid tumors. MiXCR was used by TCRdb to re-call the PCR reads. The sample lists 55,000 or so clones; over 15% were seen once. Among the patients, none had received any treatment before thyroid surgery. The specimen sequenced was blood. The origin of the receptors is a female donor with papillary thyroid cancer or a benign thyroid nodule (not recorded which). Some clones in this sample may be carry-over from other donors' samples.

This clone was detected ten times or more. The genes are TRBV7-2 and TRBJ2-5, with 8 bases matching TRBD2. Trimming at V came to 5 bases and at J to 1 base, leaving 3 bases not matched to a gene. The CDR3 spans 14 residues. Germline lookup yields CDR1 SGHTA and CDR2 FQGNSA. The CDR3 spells CASSHGRGQETQYF. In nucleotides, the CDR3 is TGTGCCAGCAGCCACGGGAGGGGCCAAGAGACCCAGTACTTC.

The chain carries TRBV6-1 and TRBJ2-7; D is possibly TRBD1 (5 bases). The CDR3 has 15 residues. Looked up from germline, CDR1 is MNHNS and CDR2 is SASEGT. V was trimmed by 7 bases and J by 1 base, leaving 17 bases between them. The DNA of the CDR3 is TGTGCCAGCATCTCCTCAGGGTCAGAGTCCTACGAGCAGTACTTC. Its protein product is CASISSGSESYEQYF.

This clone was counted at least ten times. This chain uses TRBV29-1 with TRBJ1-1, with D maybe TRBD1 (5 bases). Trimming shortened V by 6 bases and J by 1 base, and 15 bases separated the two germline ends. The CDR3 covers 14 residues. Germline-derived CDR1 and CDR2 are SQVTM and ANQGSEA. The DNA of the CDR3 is TGCAGCGTAGGGGAAAGTGGGCGGAACACTGAAGCTTTCTTT. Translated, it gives CSVGESGRNTEAFF.

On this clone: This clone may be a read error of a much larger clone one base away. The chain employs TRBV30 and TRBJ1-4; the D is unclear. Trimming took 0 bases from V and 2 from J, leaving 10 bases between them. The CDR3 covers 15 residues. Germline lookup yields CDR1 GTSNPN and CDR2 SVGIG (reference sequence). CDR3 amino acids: CAWSVSLVTNEKLFF. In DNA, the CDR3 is TGTGCCTGGAGTGTATCTCTCGTGACTAATGAAAAACTGTTTTTT.

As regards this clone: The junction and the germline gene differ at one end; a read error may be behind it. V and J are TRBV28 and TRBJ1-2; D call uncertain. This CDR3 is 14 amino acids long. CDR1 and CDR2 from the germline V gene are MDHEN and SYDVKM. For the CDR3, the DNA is TGTGCCAGCATTTTATTCTCCGGTGGCGCGGGCTACACCTTC. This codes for CASILFSGGAGYTF.

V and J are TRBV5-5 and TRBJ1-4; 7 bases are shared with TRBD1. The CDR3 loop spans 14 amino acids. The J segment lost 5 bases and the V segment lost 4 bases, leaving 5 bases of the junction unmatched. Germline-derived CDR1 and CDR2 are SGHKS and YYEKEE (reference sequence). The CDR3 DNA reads TGTGCCAGCAGCCCCGGGACAGTAAATGAAAAACTGTTTTTT. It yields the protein CASSPGTVNEKLFF.

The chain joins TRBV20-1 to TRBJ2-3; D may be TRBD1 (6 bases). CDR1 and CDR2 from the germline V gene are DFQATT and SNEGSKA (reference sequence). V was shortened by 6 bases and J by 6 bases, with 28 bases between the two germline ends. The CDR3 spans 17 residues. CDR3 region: CSATRTQRTDFFDTQYF. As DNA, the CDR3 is TGCAGTGCCACCCGAACCCAGCGGACAGACTTTTTTGATACGCAGTATTTT.

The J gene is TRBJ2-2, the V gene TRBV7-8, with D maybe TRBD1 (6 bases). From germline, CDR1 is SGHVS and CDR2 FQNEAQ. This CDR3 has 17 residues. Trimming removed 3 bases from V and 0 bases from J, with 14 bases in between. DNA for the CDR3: TGTGCCAGCAGCTTTAGAACAGGGCGGTCGAACACCGGGGAGCTGTTTTTT. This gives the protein CASSFRTGRSNTGELFF.

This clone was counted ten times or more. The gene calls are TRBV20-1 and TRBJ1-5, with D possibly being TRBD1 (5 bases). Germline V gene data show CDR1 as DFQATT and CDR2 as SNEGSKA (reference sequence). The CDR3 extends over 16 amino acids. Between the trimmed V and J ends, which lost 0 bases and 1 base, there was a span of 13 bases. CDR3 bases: TGCAGTGCTAGAGACCGGAGGGGAGGGAGCAATCAGCCCCAGCATTTT. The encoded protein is CSARDRRGGSNQPQHF.

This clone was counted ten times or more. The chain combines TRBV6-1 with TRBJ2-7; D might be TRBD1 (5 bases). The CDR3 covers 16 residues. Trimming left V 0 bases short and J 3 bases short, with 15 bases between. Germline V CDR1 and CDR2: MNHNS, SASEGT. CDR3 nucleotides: TGTGCCAGCAGTGAAGCAGGGTGGCAGGGCCGCTACGAGCAGTACTTC. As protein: CASSEAGWQGRYEQYF.

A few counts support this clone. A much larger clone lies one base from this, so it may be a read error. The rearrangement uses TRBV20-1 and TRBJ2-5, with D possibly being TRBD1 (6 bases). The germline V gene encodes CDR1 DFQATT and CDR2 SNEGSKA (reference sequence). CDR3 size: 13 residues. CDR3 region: CITTTGSLSTQYF. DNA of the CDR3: TGCATCACTACGACAGGCTCTTTGTCGACCCAGTACTTC.

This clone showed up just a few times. CDR3 region: CASSMNRGRGAENIQYF. In nucleotides, the CDR3 is TGTGCCAGTAGTATGAACAGGGGCCGGGGGGCCGAAAACATTCAGTACTTC. The V gene is TRBV19, the J gene TRBJ2-4; D possibly uses TRBD1 or TRBD2 (7 bases each). The germline CDR1 and CDR2 sequences are LNHDA and SQIVND (reference sequence). Between the trimmed V and J ends, which lost 3 bases and 5 bases, there was a span of 20 bases. This CDR3 has 17 residues.

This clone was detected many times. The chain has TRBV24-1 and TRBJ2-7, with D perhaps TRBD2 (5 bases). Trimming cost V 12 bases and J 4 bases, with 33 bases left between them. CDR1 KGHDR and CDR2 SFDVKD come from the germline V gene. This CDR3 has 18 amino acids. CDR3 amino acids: CAPHTLAHRPMNPYEQYF. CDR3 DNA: TGTGCCCCCCACACCCTAGCCCATAGACCCATGAACCCATACGAGCAGTACTTC.

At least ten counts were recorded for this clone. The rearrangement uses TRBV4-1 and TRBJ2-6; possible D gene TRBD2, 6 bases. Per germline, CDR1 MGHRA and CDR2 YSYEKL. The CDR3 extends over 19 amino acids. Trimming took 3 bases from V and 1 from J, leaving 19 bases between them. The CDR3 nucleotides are TGCGCCAGCAGCCAGGGGGTAACTAGCTATTTTTCTGGGGCCAACGTCCTGACTTTC. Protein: CASSQGVTSYFSGANVLTF.

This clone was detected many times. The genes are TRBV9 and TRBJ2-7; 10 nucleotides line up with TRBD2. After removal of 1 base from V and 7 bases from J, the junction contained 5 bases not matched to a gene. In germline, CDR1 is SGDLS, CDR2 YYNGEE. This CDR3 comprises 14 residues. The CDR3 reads CASSVSSGSGEQYF. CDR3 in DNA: TGTGCCAGCAGCGTATCTAGCGGGAGCGGGGAGCAGTACTTC.

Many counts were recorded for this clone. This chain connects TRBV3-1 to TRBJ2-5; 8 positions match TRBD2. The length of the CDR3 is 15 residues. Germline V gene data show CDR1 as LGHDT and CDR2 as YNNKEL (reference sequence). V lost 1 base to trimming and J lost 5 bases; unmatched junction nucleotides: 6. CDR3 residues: CASSQVRGGVETQYF. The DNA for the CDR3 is TGTGCCAGCAGCCAAGTCCGGGGGGGGGTGGAGACCCAGTACTTC.

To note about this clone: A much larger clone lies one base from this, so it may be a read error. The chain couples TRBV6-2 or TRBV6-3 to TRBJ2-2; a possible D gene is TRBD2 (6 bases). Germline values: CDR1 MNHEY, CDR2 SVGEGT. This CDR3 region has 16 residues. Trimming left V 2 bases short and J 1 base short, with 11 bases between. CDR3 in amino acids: CASSYVASENTGELFF. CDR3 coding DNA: TGTGCCAGCAGTTACGTGGCTAGCGAGAACACCGGGGAGCTGTTTTTT.

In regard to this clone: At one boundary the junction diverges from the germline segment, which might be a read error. CDR3 protein: CASSRQGALSYEQYF. For the CDR3, the DNA is TGTGCCAGCAGTAGACAGGGGGCACTATCCTACGAGCAATACTTC. The chain recombines TRBV6-1 with TRBJ2-7; 10 positions agree with TRBD1. CDR3 length equals 15 residues. Germline CDR1 and CDR2: MNHNS and SASEGT.

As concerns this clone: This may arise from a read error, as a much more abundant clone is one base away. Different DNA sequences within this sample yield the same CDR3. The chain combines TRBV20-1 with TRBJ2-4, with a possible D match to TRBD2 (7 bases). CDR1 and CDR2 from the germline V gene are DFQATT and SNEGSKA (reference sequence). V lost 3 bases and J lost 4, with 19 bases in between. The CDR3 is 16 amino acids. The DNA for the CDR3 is TGCAGTGCTAGTAACCAAGCAGAGGGGGGGAAAAACATTCAGTACTTC. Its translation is CSASNQAEGGKNIQYF.

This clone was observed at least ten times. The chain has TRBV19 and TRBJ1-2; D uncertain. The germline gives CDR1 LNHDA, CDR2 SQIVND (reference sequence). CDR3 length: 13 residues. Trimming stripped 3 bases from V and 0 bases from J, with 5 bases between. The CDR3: CASSMTPNYGYTF. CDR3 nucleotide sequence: TGTGCCAGTAGTATGACACCTAACTATGGCTACACCTTC.

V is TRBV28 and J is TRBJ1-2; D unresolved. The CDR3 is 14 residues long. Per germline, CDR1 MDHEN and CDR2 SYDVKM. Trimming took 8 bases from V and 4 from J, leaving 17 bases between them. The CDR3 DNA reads TGTGCCAGCGATGACGCGGGCCTTCTCTATGGCTACACCTTC. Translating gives CASDDAGLLYGYTF.

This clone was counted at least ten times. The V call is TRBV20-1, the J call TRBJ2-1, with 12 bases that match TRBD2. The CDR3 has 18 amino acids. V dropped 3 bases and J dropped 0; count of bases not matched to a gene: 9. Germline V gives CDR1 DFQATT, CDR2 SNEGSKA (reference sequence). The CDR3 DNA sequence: TGCAGTGCTAGTGAGCTAGCGGGAGGGCCGTTCTCCTACAATGAGCAGTTCTTC. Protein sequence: CSASELAGGPFSYNEQFF.

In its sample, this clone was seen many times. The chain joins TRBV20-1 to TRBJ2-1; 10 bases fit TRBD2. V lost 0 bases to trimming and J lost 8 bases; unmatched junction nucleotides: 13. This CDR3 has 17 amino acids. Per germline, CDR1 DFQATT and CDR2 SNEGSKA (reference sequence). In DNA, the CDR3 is TGCAGTGCTAGAGAGGCTCGGGCTAGCGGGAGAAGGGATGAGCAGTTCTTC. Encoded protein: CSAREARASGRRDEQFF.

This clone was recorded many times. CDR3 nucleotides: TGTGCCAGCAGTCAGGGTTGGGGGGGTGGCTACACCTTC. This encodes CASSQGWGGGYTF. The chain carries TRBV6-1 and TRBJ1-2; maybe TRBD1 (5 bases). Trimming removed 5 bases from V and 7 bases from J, with 14 bases in between. The CDR3 consists of 13 residues. Per germline, CDR1 MNHNS and CDR2 SASEGT.

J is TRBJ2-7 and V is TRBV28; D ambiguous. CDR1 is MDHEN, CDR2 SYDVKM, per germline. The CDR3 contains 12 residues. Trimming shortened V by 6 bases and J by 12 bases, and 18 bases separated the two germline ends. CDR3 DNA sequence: TGTGCCAGCAGCTTTGTGCGCGGCGGATGGTACTTC. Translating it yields CASSFVRGGWYF. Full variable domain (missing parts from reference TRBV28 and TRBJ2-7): DVKVTQSSRYLVKRTGEKVFLECVQDMDHENMFWYRQDPGLGLRLIYFSYDVKMKEKGDIPEGYSVSREKKERFSLILESASTNQTSMYLCASSFVRGGWYFGPGTRLTVT.

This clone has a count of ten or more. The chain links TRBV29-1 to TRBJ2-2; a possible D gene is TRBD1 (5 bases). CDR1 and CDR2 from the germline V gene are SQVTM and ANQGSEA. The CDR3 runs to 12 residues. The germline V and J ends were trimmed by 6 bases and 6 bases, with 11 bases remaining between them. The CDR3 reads CSVLWGPGELFF. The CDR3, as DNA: TGCAGCGTGCTTTGGGGCCCCGGGGAGCTGTTTTTT.

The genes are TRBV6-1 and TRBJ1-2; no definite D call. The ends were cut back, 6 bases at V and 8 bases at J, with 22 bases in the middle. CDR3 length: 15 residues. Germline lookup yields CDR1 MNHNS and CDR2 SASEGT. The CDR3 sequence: CASSTLPPLSPGYTF. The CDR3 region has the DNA TGTGCCAGCAGCACACTCCCCCCTCTCTCTCCGGGCTACACCTTC.